The 32 T cell receptor beta chains reported below all come from one sample, sequenced in a study of T cell responses to AZD1222 COVID-19 vaccine. The protocol was immunoSEQ multiplex PCR, while the TCRdb copy is restricted to in-frame clones and leaves out a portion. The sample has 89,000 or so clones; approximately 88% are singletons. Sequencing used peripheral blood, obtained on day 0 of AZD1222 vaccination. These receptors came from an adult in good health.

This clone was seen a single time. This chain joins TRBV19 and TRBJ2-7; D is uncertain. With 4 bases removed from V and 0 bases from J, the gap between germline ends came to 10 bases. Germline CDR1 reads LNHDA; CDR2 reads SQIVND (reference sequence). CDR3 length: 14 amino acids. The CDR3 reads CASSRGLSSYEQYF. As DNA, the CDR3 is TGTGCCAGTAGTAGGGGTCTGAGCTCCTACGAGCAGTACTTC. Filled out from reference TRBV19 and TRBJ2-7, the complete variable domain reads DGGITQSPKYLFRKEGQNVTLSCEQNLNHDAMYWYRQDPGQGLRLIYYSQIVNDFQKGDIAEGYSVSREKKESFPLTVTSAQKNPTAFYLCASSRGLSSYEQYFGPGTRLTVT.

The V and J genes are TRBV7-9 and TRBJ1-1; a weak D match, TRBD1 (5 bases). CDR1 SEHNR and CDR2 FQNEAQ come from the germline V gene (reference sequence). This CDR3 has 15 residues. Trimming pared 5 bases from V and 1 base from J, leaving 14 bases between. This CDR3 is CASSPNRYSNTEAFF. Here the CDR3 DNA reads TGTGCCAGCAGCCCGAACAGGTATTCGAACACTGAAGCTTTCTTT. Together with reference TRBV7-9 and TRBJ1-1, the CDR3 gives the full variable domain: DTGVSQNPRHKITKRGQNVTFRCDPISEHNRLYWYRQTLGQGPEFLTYFQNEAQLEKSRLLSDRFSAERPKGSFSTLEIQRTEQGDSAMYLCASSPNRYSNTEAFFGQGTRLTVV.

CDR3 protein: CAISEGQGREKLFF. DNA for the CDR3: TGTGCCATCAGTGAAGGACAGGGACGTGAAAAACTGTTTTTT. The V gene is TRBV10-3, the J gene TRBJ1-4; TRBD1 agrees at 8 bases. The V segment lost 3 bases and the J segment 7 bases; nucleotides outside the gene matches: 4. Germline assignment: CDR1 ENHRY and CDR2 SYGVKD. This CDR3 contains 14 residues.

The chain carries TRBV20-1 and TRBJ1-1; no clear D gene. This CDR3 is 10 amino acids long. The V gene's germline CDR1 is DFQATT and CDR2 SNEGSKA (reference sequence). Trimming took 3 bases from V and 9 from J, leaving 8 bases between them. The CDR3 DNA reads as TGCAGTGCTAGGGATCGGCAAGCTTTCTTT. As protein: CSARDRQAFF.

This clone has more than one count but fewer than ten. The CDR3 reads CASSFRDRNTGELFF. The CDR3 DNA reads TGTGCCAGCAGCTTCCGGGACAGAAACACCGGGGAGCTGTTTTTT. V and J are TRBV7-9 and TRBJ2-2; 7 bases are a match to TRBD1. The V gene's germline CDR1 is SEHNR and CDR2 FQNEAQ (reference sequence). The CDR3 is made up of 15 amino acids. V was clipped by 3 bases and J by 2 bases; unmatched bases: 3.

This chain joins TRBV18 and TRBJ2-6; no clear D. This CDR3 spans 15 amino acids. Germline V gives CDR1 KGHSH, CDR2 LQKENI. V was clipped by 4 bases and J by 1 base, with 8 bases between them. The CDR3 loop is CASSRTQSGANVLTF. The CDR3 nucleotides read TGTGCCAGCTCACGCACCCAATCTGGGGCCAACGTCCTGACTTTC.

The chain couples TRBV19 to TRBJ1-4; no clear D gene. Trimming stripped 7 bases from V and 15 bases from J, with 21 bases between. The CDR3 sequence is 13 residues long. Germline V lookup: CDR1 LNHDA, CDR2 SQIVND (reference sequence). The CDR3 DNA sequence: TGTGCCAGTAAGGGCCTCCACGGCGAAGAGTTGTTTTTT. Protein product: CASKGLHGEELFF.

This clone occurred a few times. The gene calls are TRBV27 and TRBJ1-5; D gene ambiguous. Germline lookup yields CDR1 MNHEY and CDR2 SMNVEV (reference sequence). Trimming removed 6 bases from V and 3 bases from J, with 6 bases in between. The length of the CDR3 is 12 residues. The CDR3 nucleotides are TGTGCCAGCAGCTCCACCAATCAGCCCCAGCATTTT. This encodes CASSSTNQPQHF.

V usage is TRBV3-1 (or the pseudogene TRBV3-2) and J usage is TRBJ2-5, with D perhaps TRBD2 (6 bases). The CDR3 is 14 amino acids. Per the germline V gene, CDR1 is LGHDT and CDR2 is YNNKEL (reference sequence). Between the trimmed V and J ends, which lost 3 bases and 4 bases, there was a span of 12 bases. This CDR3 reads CASSHSNGGETQYF. The CDR3 DNA reads as TGTGCCAGCAGCCATTCAAACGGGGGAGAGACCCAGTACTTC.

Concerning this clone: Other nucleotide sequences from this sample produce the same CDR3. V gene TRBV2 combines with J gene TRBJ1-1; D uncertain. This CDR3 has 11 amino acids. The V end was cut by 6 bases, the J end by 3 bases, with 5 bases between. Germline V gene lookup returns CDR1 SNHLY and CDR2 FYNNEI. This chain's CDR3 is CASSEDTEAFF. CDR3 DNA: TGTGCCAGCAGCGAGGACACTGAAGCTTTCTTT.

The chain carries TRBV4-2 and TRBJ2-5; TRBD2 aligns across 10 bases. This CDR3 contains 18 residues. Germline lookup yields CDR1 LGHNA and CDR2 YNFKEQ. V shed 0 bases and J 9 bases; nucleotides not matched to a gene: 16. The CDR3 DNA follows: TGTGCCAGCAGCCAAGATGTGGTAGCTAGCGGGAGATCCATGGCCCAGTACTTC. It yields the protein CASSQDVVASGRSMAQYF.

This sequence joins TRBV3-1 (or the pseudogene TRBV3-2) and TRBJ1-2; D unclear. The V end lost 1 base, the J end lost 4 bases, and 13 bases lay between the germline ends. Germline V gene data show CDR1 as LGHDT and CDR2 as YNNKEL (reference sequence). The CDR3 length is 15 residues. Written as DNA, the CDR3 is TGTGCCAGCAGCCAAGGTGCAGGCCGGGGCTATGGCTACACCTTC. The encoded protein is CASSQGAGRGYGYTF.

This clone occurred once. The V call is TRBV27, the J call TRBJ1-5, with D hard to call. Deletions cut 6 bases from V and 4 bases from J, with 16 bases between. Per germline, CDR1 MNHEY and CDR2 SMNVEV (reference sequence). The CDR3 spans 15 residues. CDR3 loop: CASSYNPGGNQPQHF. The CDR3, as DNA: TGTGCCAGCAGCTATAACCCGGGAGGTAATCAGCCCCAGCATTTT.

The chain links TRBV24-1 to TRBJ1-5, with D tentatively TRBD1 (5 bases). The germline V gene has CDR1 KGHDR and CDR2 SFDVKD. V was cut by 9 bases and J by 6 bases, with 14 bases left in between. The CDR3 is 13 amino acids. CDR3 residues: CATRKGGGQPQHF. The CDR3 nucleotides read TGTGCCACCCGGAAAGGCGGGGGTCAGCCCCAGCATTTT.

The chain employs TRBV11-2 and TRBJ1-1; maybe TRBD1 (6 bases). The length of the CDR3 is 16 residues. Per germline, CDR1 SGHAT and CDR2 FQNNGV. The germline V and J ends were trimmed by 6 bases and 5 bases, with 22 bases remaining between them. CDR3 sequence: CASRQRRNRDLTEAFF. CDR3 nucleotide sequence: TGTGCCAGCAGACAACGGAGGAACAGGGATTTGACTGAAGCTTTCTTT.

The chain combines TRBV5-1 with TRBJ1-1; weak D call: TRBD1 (6 bases). This CDR3 has 13 residues. Trimming took off 4 bases at V and 2 bases at J, with 9 bases between the two ends. Germline assignment: CDR1 SGHRS and CDR2 YFSETQ. The CDR3 region has the DNA TGCGCCAGCAGCCAGGACAGAAACACTGAAGCTTTCTTT. Protein: CASSQDRNTEAFF.

This clone was observed a single time. The V gene is TRBV29-1, the J gene TRBJ2-1, with 7 nucleotides matching TRBD2. This CDR3 is 13 amino acids long. The germline V gene has CDR1 SQVTM and CDR2 ANQGSEA. V lost 5 bases, J lost 5 bases, and 6 bases stayed unmatched. The CDR3 here is CSVSAGEDNEQFF. Here the CDR3 DNA reads TGCAGCGTTTCTGCGGGAGAAGACAATGAGCAGTTCTTC.

This clone showed up just once. The chain combines TRBV5-5 with TRBJ1-1, with a weak D call TRBD1 (5 bases). V shed 0 bases and J shed 4 bases, with 10 bases lying between them. Germline V gives CDR1 SGHKS, CDR2 YYEKEE (reference sequence). This CDR3 is built from 14 residues. CDR3: CASSLEPGSTEAFF. The CDR3 coding sequence is TGTGCCAGCAGCTTGGAGCCAGGGTCCACTGAAGCTTTCTTT.

V and J are TRBV28 and TRBJ2-7; 8 bases are shared with TRBD1. Germline values: CDR1 MDHEN, CDR2 SYDVKM. CDR3 size: 14 residues. With V trimmed by 6 bases and J by 4 bases, 8 bases remained unmatched. The CDR3 protein is CASSPDRGGYEQYF. CDR3 bases: TGTGCCAGCAGCCCCGACAGGGGCGGGTACGAGCAGTACTTC.

In DNA, the CDR3 is TGTGCCAGCAGCCGGGACAGGCACGACGAGCAGTACTTC. It specifies CASSRDRHDEQYF. V is TRBV2 and J is TRBJ2-7; 8 nucleotides match TRBD1. This CDR3 is 13 amino acids long. V trimming: 6 bases; J trimming: 5 bases; junction bases outside the gene matches: 6. Germline CDR1 and CDR2: SNHLY and FYNNEI.

The rearrangement links TRBV7-2 to TRBJ1-1; TRBD1 is a possible D gene (5 bases). The germline V gene encodes CDR1 SGHTA and CDR2 FQGNSA. V was shortened by 6 bases and J by 4 bases, with 18 bases between the two germline ends. The CDR3 extends over 15 amino acids. CDR3 amino acids: CASSGQGNGGTEAFF. The CDR3 DNA reads TGTGCCAGCAGTGGGCAGGGAAATGGTGGCACTGAAGCTTTCTTT.

CDR3 region: CAWRQPGQGHQPQHF. The CDR3 nucleotides are TGTGCCTGGAGACAACCGGGACAGGGACATCAGCCCCAGCATTTT. The chain links TRBV30 to TRBJ1-5; TRBD1 matches at 9 bases. Unmatched junction bases numbered 8, after V lost 3 bases and J lost 5 bases. Germline assignment: CDR1 GTSNPN and CDR2 SVGIG (reference sequence). There are 15 residues in the CDR3.

The V gene is TRBV2, the J gene TRBJ1-3; D is uncertain. The CDR3 length is 14 residues. The V gene's germline CDR1 is SNHLY and CDR2 FYNNEI. V was trimmed by 1 base and J by 0 bases, leaving 4 bases between them. Here the CDR3 reads CASSEGSSGNTIYF. DNA for the CDR3: TGTGCCAGCAGTGAAGGCAGCTCTGGAAACACCATATATTTT.

This clone was seen once. V is TRBV2 and J is TRBJ2-7; possibly TRBD1 for D (6 bases). CDR1 SNHLY and CDR2 FYNNEI come from the germline V gene. This CDR3 is built from 15 residues. Trimming cost V 6 bases and J 3 bases, with 18 bases left between them. CDR3 sequence (DNA): TGTGCCAGCAGACAAGACAGGTCCTCCCTCTACGAGCAGTACTTC. It specifies CASRQDRSSLYEQYF.

V usage is TRBV7-9 and J usage is TRBJ2-3; the match to TRBD2 covers 8 bases. The germline V gene has CDR1 SEHNR and CDR2 FQNEAQ (reference sequence). V shed 1 base, J shed 0 bases, and the junction held 6 bases outside the gene matches. The CDR3 length is 17 residues. CDR3 DNA sequence: TGTGCCAGCAGCTTAGGTGTTAGCGGGGCTAGCACAGATACGCAGTATTTT. Amino acids: CASSLGVSGASTDTQYF.

This chain joins TRBV12-5 and TRBJ1-2, with a tentative D call TRBD1 (5 bases). Trimming left V 1 base short and J 8 bases short, with 11 bases between. This CDR3 is built from 13 residues. The germline gives CDR1 LGHNT, CDR2 FRNRAP. The DNA for the CDR3 is TGTGCTAGTGGTTTGGGATATGGGGGAGGCTACACCTTC. Residues: CASGLGYGGGYTF.

The chain combines TRBV11-2 with TRBJ1-2; the match to TRBD1 covers 7 bases. The CDR3 loop spans 15 amino acids. CDR1 is SGHAT, CDR2 FQNNGV, per germline. V was pared by 2 bases and J by 2 bases, with 5 bases of the junction left unmatched. CDR3 protein: CASSLRQGRNYGYTF. The DNA of the CDR3 is TGTGCCAGCAGCTTACGACAGGGAAGGAACTATGGCTACACCTTC.

The rearrangement uses TRBV5-4 and TRBJ1-6; TRBD1 aligns across 7 bases. The germline V gene encodes CDR1 SGHNT and CDR2 YYREEE (reference sequence). Losses at the gene ends were 0 bases for V and 1 base for J; bases not matched to a gene: 4. This CDR3 is 17 amino acids long. DNA for the CDR3: TGTGCCAGCAGCTTGGGAGGGGGCAGTTCCTATAATTCACCCCTCCACTTT. Translated, it gives CASSLGGGSSYNSPLHF.

The chain links TRBV18 to TRBJ2-5, with 7 bases fitting TRBD1. Unmatched junction bases numbered 4, after V lost 0 bases and J lost 0 bases. This CDR3 comprises 16 residues. Germline CDR1 and CDR2: KGHSH and LQKENI. The DNA for the CDR3 is TGTGCCAGCTCACCACCGCTGGACAGGTACCAAGAGACCCAGTACTTC. It yields the protein CASSPPLDRYQETQYF.

CDR3 DNA sequence: TGCGCCAGCAGCCTGAGGACAGGTCCACAGCCCCAGCATTTT. Its translation is CASSLRTGPQPQHF. The genes are TRBV4-1 and TRBJ1-5, with 7 bases matching TRBD1. The trim removed 4 bases at V and 7 bases at J, leaving 7 bases unmatched. CDR1 is MGHRA and CDR2 is YSYEKL in the germline V gene. The CDR3 runs to 14 residues.

This rearrangement joins TRBV11-2 to TRBJ1-5, with D perhaps matching TRBD1 (5 bases). CDR1 and CDR2 (germline): SGHAT, FQNNGV. V was clipped by 5 bases and J by 7 bases, with 12 bases between them. The CDR3 contains 13 residues. In nucleotides, the CDR3 is TGTGCCAGCAGCCTAACCAGGGCCCAGCCCCAGCATTTT. This translates into CASSLTRAQPQHF. Together with reference TRBV11-2 and TRBJ1-5, the CDR3 gives the full variable domain: EAGVAQSPRYKIIEKRQSVAFWCNPISGHATLYWYQQILGQGPKLLIQFQNNGVVDDSQLPKDRFSAERLKGVDSTLKIQPAKLEDSAVYLCASSLTRAQPQHFGDGTRLSIL.

V and J are TRBV5-4 and TRBJ2-2; D gene uncertain. Germline CDR1 and CDR2: SGHNT and YYREEE (reference sequence). V was pared by 3 bases and J by 7 bases, with 7 bases between. The CDR3 consists of 12 residues. This CDR3 reads CASSSPLGELFF. The CDR3 nucleotides are TGTGCCAGCAGCTCCCCGCTCGGGGAGCTGTTTTTT.